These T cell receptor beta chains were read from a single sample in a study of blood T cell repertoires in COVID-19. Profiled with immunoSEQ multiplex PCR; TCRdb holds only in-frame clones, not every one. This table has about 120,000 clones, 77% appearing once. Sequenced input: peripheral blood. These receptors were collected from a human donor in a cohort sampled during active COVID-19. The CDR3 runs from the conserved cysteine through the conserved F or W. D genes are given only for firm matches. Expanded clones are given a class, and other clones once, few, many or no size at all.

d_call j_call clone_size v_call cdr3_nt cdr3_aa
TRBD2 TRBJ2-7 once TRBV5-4 TGTGCCAGCAGCCTCGGACTAGCGAATTACGAGCAGTACTTT CASSLGLANYEQYF
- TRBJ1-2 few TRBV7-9 TGTGCCAGCAGCCCGGGGGAAAACTATGGCTACACCTTC CASSPGENYGYTF
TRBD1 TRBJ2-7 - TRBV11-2 TGTGCCAGCAGCTTAGAACAGGGGAGATGGTACGAGCAGTACTTC CASSLEQGRWYEQYF
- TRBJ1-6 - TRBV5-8 TGTGCCAGCAGCTCGGGGAATTCACCCCTCCACTTT CASSSGNSPLHF
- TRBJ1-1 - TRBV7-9 TGTGCCAGCAGCTTCGCAGTGAACACTGAAGCTTTCTTT CASSFAVNTEAFF
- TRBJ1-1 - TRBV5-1 TGCGCCAGCAGCTTGGAAGACAGCACTGAAGCTTTCTTT CASSLEDSTEAFF
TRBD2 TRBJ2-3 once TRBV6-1 TGTGCCAGCAGTGTCTTAGCGGGAGGGCCGAAGGGGACAAGAGATACGCAGTATTTT CASSVLAGGPKGTRDTQYF
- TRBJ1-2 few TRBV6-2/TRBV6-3 TGTGCCAGCAGTCCCAACCGACAGTATGGCTACACCTTC CASSPNRQYGYTF
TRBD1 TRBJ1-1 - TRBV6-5 TGTGCCAGCAGTTACGGGACAGAATTTCTTTACACTGAAGCTTTCTTT CASSYGTEFLYTEAFF
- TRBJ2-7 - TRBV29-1 TGCAGCGTTGCTGACAGCTTCTCCTACGAGCAGTACTTC CSVADSFSYEQYF
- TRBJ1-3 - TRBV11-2 TGTGCCAGCAGCTTAGGCGGAGCTGGAAACACCATATATTTT CASSLGGAGNTIYF